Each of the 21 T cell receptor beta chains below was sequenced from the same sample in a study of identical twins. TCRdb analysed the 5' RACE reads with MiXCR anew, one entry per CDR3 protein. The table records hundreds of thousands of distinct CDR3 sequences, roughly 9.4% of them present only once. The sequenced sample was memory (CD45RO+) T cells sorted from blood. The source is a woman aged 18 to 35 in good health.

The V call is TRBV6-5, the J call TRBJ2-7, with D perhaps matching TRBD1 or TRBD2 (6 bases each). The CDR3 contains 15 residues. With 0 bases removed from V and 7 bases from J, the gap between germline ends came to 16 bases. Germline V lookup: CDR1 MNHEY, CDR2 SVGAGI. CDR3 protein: CASSYSVGGLMEQYF. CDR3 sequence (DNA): TGTGCCAGCAGTTACTCTGTGGGGGGCCTAATGGAGCAGTACTTC.

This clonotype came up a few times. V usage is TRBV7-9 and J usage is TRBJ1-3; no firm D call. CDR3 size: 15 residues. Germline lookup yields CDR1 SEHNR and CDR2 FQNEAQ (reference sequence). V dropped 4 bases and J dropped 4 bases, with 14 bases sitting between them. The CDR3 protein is CASSYYVARGNTIYF. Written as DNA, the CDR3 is TGTGCCAGCAGCTACTACGTGGCGAGGGGAAACACCATATATTTT.

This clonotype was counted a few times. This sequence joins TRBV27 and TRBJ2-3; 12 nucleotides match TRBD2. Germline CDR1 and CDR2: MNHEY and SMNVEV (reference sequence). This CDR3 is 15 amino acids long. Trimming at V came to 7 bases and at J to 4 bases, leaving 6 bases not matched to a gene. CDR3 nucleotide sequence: TGTGCCAGCAACCCTAGCGGGGGGGGCCCAGATACGCAGTATTTT. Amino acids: CASNPSGGGPDTQYF.

CDR3 sequence reads: CASTGPRGIYQETQYF. The DNA for the CDR3 is TGTGCCAGCACCGGGCCGAGAGGGATTTACCAAGAGACCCAGTACTTC. V usage is TRBV6-2 or TRBV6-3 and J usage is TRBJ2-5; perhaps TRBD2 as D (5 bases). The CDR3 extends over 16 amino acids. Germline values: CDR1 MNHEY, CDR2 SVGEGT. V dropped 7 bases and J dropped 0 bases, with 18 bases sitting between them.

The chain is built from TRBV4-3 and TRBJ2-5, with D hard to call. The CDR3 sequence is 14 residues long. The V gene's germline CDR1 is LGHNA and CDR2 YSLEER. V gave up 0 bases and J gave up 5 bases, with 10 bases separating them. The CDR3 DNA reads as TGCGCCAGCAGCCAAGACGTACTTGCGGAGACCCAGTACTTC. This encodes CASSQDVLAETQYF.

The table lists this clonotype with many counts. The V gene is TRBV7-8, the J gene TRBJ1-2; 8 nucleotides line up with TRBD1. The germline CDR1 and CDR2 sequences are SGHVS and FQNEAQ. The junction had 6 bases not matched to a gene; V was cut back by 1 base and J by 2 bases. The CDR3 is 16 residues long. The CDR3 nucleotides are TGTGCCAGCAGCTTAGTTTCAGGGGGCGCAAACTATGGCTACACCTTC. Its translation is CASSLVSGGANYGYTF. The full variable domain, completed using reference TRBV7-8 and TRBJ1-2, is GAGVSQSPRYKVAKRGQDVALRCDPISGHVSLFWYQQALGQGPEFLTYFQNEAQLDKSGLPSDRFFAERPEGSVSTLKIQRTQQEDSAVYLCASSLVSGGANYGYTFGSGTRLTVV.

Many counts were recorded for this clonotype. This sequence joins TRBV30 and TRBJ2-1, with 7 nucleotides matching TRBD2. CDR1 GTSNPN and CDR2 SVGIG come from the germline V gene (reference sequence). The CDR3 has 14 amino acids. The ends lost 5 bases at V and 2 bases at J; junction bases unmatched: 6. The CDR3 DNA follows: TGTGCCTGGGATCGGGCGGGGGCCTACAATGAGCAGTTCTTC. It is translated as CAWDRAGAYNEQFF. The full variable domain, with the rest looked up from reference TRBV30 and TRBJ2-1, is SQTIHQWPATLVQPVGSPLSLECTVEGTSNPNLYWYRQAAGRGLQLLFYSVGIGQISSEVPQNLSASRPQDRQFILSSKKLLLSDSGFYLCAWDRAGAYNEQFFGPGTRLTVL.

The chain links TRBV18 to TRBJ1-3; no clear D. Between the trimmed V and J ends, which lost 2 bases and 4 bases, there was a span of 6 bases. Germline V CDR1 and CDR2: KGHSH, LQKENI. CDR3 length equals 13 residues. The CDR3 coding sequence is TGTGCCAGCTCACCATCGGACGGAAACACCATATATTTT. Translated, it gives CASSPSDGNTIYF. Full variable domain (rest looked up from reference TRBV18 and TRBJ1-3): NAGVMQNPRHLVRRRGQEARLRCSPMKGHSHVYWYRQLPEEGLKFMVYLQKENIIDESGMPKERFSAEFPKEGPSILRIQQVVRGDSAAYFCASSPSDGNTIYFGEGSWLTVV.

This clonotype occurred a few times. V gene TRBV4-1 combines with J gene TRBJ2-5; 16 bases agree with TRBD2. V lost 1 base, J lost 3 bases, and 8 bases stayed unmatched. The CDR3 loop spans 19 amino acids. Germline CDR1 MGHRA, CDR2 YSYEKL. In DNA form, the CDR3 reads TGCGCCAGCAGCCAAGTTTACCCTGGGACTAGCGGGAGGGAAGAGACCCAGTACTTC. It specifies CASSQVYPGTSGREETQYF.

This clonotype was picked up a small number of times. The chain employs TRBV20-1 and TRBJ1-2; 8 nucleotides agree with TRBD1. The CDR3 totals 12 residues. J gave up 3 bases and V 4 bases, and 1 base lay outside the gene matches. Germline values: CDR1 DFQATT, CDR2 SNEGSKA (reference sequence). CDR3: CSATTGDYGYTF. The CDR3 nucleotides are TGCAGTGCTACGACAGGGGACTATGGCTACACCTTC.

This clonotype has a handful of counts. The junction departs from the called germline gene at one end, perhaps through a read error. The CDR3 nucleotides are TGTGCCAGCACCATCCCCGGACTAGCGGGGGAAAATTTT. It is translated as CASTIPGLAGENF. V usage is TRBV5-6 and J usage is TRBJ2-3; 13 bases are a match to TRBD2. The CDR3 has 13 amino acids. Germline values: CDR1 SGHDT, CDR2 YYEEEE.

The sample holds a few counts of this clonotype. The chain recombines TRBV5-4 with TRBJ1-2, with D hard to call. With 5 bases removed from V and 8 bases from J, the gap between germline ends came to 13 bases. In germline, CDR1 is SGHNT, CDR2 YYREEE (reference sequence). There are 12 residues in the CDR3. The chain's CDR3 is CASSLLGEGYTF. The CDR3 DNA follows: TGTGCCAGCAGTCTCCTAGGAGAGGGCTACACCTTC.

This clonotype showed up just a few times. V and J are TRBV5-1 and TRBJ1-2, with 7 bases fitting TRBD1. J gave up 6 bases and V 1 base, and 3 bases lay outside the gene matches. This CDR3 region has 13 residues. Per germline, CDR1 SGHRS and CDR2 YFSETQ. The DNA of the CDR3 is TGCGCCAGCAGCTTGCGACAGGGCGATGGCTACACCTTC. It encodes CASSLRQGDGYTF.

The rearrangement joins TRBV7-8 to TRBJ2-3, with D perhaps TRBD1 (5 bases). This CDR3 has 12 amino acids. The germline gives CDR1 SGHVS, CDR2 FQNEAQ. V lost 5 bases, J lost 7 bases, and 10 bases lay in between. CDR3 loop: CASSRTTNTQYF. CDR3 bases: TGTGCCAGCAGCCGGACAACCAATACGCAGTATTTT.

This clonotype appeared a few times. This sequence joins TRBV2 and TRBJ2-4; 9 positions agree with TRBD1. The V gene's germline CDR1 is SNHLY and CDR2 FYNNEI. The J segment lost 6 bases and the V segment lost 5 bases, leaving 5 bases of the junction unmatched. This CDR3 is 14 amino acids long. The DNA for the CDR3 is TGTGCCAGCAGTCCCCGGGACAGGGCAAACATTCAGTACTTC. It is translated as CASSPRDRANIQYF.

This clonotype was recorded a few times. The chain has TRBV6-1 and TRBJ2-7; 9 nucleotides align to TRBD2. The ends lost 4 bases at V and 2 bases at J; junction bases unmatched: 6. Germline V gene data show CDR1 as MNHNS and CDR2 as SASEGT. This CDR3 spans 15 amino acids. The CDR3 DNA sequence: TGTGCCAGCAGTGGGACTAGCGCGGGCGCCTACGAGCAGTACTTC. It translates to CASSGTSAGAYEQYF.

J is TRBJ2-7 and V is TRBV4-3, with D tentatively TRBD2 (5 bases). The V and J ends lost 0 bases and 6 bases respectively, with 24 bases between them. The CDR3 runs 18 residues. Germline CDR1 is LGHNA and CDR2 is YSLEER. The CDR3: CASSQDLFFGERGGEQYF. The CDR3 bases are TGCGCCAGCAGCCAAGACTTATTTTTTGGTGAGAGAGGAGGCGAGCAGTACTTC.

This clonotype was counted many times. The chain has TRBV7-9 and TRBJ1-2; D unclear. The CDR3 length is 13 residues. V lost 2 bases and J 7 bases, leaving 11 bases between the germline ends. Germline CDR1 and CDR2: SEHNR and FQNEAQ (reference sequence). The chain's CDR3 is CASSLSELSGYTF. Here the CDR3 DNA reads TGTGCCAGCAGCTTAAGCGAGCTCTCTGGCTACACCTTC.

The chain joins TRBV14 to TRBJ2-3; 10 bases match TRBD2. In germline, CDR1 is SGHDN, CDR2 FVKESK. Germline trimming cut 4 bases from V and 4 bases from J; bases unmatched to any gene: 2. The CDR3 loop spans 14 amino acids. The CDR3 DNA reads TGTGCCAGCAGCCCTCTAGCGGGAGCAGATACGCAGTATTTT. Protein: CASSPLAGADTQYF. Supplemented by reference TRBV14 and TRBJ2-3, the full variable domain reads EAGVTQFPSHSVIEKGQTVTLRCDPISGHDNLYWYRRVMGKEIKFLLHFVKESKQDESGMPNNRFLAERTGGTYSTLKVQPAELEDSGVYFCASSPLAGADTQYFGPGTRLTVL.

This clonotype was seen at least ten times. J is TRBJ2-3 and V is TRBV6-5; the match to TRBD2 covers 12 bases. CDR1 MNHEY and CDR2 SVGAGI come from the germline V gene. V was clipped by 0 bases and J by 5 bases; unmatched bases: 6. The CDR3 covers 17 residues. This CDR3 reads CASSYSALAGGVDTQYF. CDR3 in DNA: TGTGCCAGCAGTTACTCGGCGCTAGCGGGAGGGGTAGATACGCAGTATTTT.

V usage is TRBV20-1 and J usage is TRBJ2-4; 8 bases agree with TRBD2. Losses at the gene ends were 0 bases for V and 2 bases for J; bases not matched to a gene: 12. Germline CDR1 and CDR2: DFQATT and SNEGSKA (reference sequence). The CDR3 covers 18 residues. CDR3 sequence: CSARENWGSGSTKNIQYF. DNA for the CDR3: TGCAGTGCTAGAGAGAACTGGGGGAGCGGGAGTACCAAAAACATTCAGTACTTC.